This T cell receptor (beta chain) was obtained from a study of Ad26.COV2.S vaccination and SARS-CoV-2 variants. The repertoire was sequenced with immunoSEQ multiplex PCR; TCRdb's copy has only in-frame clones and lacks some. The sample lists fewer than 600,000 clones; 80% to 90% were seen once. Germline CDR1 and CDR2: MNHEY and SVGEGT. Trimming took off 0 bases at V and 2 bases at J, with 13 bases between the two ends. The CDR3 is 16 amino acids. Treatment reported: around 19 received Ad26.COV2.S at low or high dose, single or two shots; several received placebo; per-sample allocation not given. Day 63 after the first injection of vaccine or placebo was the sampling time.

The source of this sequence is a person aged 18 to 59 who received the Ad26.COV2.S COVID-19 vaccine or a placebo. The chain has TRBV6-2 or TRBV6-3 and TRBJ1-2; tentative D call: TRBD1 (6 bases). The sequencing here drew on peripheral blood, taken in a trial of Ad26.COV2.S vaccine versus placebo. The chain's CDR3 is CASSYSMDSFNYGYTF. CDR3 DNA: TGTGCCAGCAGTTACTCGATGGACAGTTTCAACTATGGCTACACCTTC.